This T cell receptor beta chain is drawn from a study of blood T cell repertoires in COVID-19. Overall study context: The samples span acute and convalescent COVID-19 from the United States, Italy and Spain. PBMCs, B-cell-depleted T cells, or T cells provided the cDNA or gDNA that made up the material.

This clone was counted only a few times. The germline gives CDR1 SGHRS, CDR2 YFSETQ. The CDR3 is made up of 13 amino acids. V was trimmed by 1 base and J by 2 bases, leaving 4 bases between them. In the authors' workflow: Reference gene primer amplification yielded estimated nucleated cell counts. Method: immunoSEQ multiplex PCR; TCRdb's copy keeps in-frame clones and lacks some. Clone size and the V and J calls come from that table; the DNA yielded D and trimming. Of roughly 140,000 clones listed, 75% to 85% are singletons. This clonotype was sampled from a man aged 55 to 70 with active or convalescent COVID-19. The sample taken for sequencing was peripheral blood. This sequence joins TRBV5-1 and TRBJ1-5; D ambiguous. Written as DNA, the CDR3 is TGCGCCAGCAGCTTGACAGGCAATCAGCCCCAGCATTTT. Translation: CASSLTGNQPQHF.